The text below deals with one T cell receptor (beta chain). What it recognizes is unknown. Profiled with immunoSEQ multiplex PCR; TCRdb holds only in-frame clones, not every one. The profile shows about 2,800 clones, about 59% of them singletons. The CDR3 spans 13 residues. V lost 8 bases, J lost 0 bases, and 11 bases lay in between. Germline assignment: CDR1 SGHAT and CDR2 FQNNGV. This record belongs to a study of tissue T cells after allogeneic stem cell transplantation. Steroid-refractory graft-versus-host disease after allogeneic hematopoietic cell transplant qualified adults for prospective research-autopsy enrollment. Autopsy tissues included GI tract, liver, skin and lymphoid organs. Study observations and caveats: Limitations included a small, clinically heterogeneous cohort and limited sampling depth.

The TCR sequence derives from an older male patient with steroid-refractory graft-versus-host disease after an allogeneic stem cell transplant. Part of the T cell pool may stem from the graft donor. The genes are TRBV11-2 and TRBJ2-7; either TRBD1 or TRBD2 may supply D (5 bases each). Sequences were derived from duodenal tissue, sampled at autopsy. The CDR3 spells CASGGMSSYEQYF. As DNA, the CDR3 is TGTGCCAGCGGGGGAATGAGCTCCTACGAGCAGTACTTC.